This entry lists 5 T cell receptor beta chains sequenced from one sample in a study of blood T cell repertoires in COVID-19. Sequencing was performed with immunoSEQ multiplex PCR; in TCRdb, only in-frame clones are kept and a portion is missing. The table lists 15,000 or so clones, approximately 83% of them singletons, with roughly a sixth in the top ten. What was sequenced was peripheral blood. Receptors originate from a human donor in a cohort sampled during active COVID-19.

The J gene is TRBJ1-6, the V gene TRBV7-9, with 12 nucleotides matching TRBD1. The V gene end was trimmed by 5 bases and the J gene end by 6 bases; junction bases not matched to a gene: 5. The CDR3 covers 16 residues. Germline CDR1 reads SEHNR; CDR2 reads FQNEAQ (reference sequence). The CDR3 coding sequence is TGTGCCAGCAGCGGGACAGGGGGCTTAGGTAATTCACCCCTCCACTTT. Translation gives CASSGTGGLGNSPLHF. Variable domain in full (rest from reference TRBV7-9 and TRBJ1-6): DTGVSQNPRHKITKRGQNVTFRCDPISEHNRLYWYRQTLGQGPEFLTYFQNEAQLEKSRLLSDRFSAERPKGSFSTLEIQRTEQGDSAMYLCASSGTGGLGNSPLHFGNGTRLTVT.

This clone occurred once. This chain connects TRBV7-9 to TRBJ2-1, with D perhaps matching TRBD1 (5 bases). V shed 3 bases and J shed 0 bases, with 21 bases lying between them. The CDR3 runs 19 residues. Germline V gene data show CDR1 as SEHNR and CDR2 as FQNEAQ (reference sequence). The CDR3 reads CASSLFDSVTRSSYNEQFF. CDR3 nucleotide sequence: TGTGCCAGCAGCTTGTTTGACAGTGTGACCCGCAGCTCCTACAATGAGCAGTTCTTC.

The CDR3 DNA reads as TGTGCCAGCAGTTCTTGGGGGGGCCTTGGCTACACCTTC. Its protein is CASSSWGGLGYTF. The chain recombines TRBV6-2 or TRBV6-3 with TRBJ1-2; TRBD1 might be the D (6 bases). The V end was cut by 4 bases, the J end by 7 bases, with 13 bases between. The CDR3 is 13 amino acids. Germline V gives CDR1 MNHEY, CDR2 SVGEGT.

This rearrangement joins TRBV7-9 to TRBJ2-5, with 8 bases that match TRBD1. Losses at the gene ends were 5 bases for V and 5 bases for J; bases not matched to a gene: 10. The CDR3 has 15 residues. Germline V gives CDR1 SEHNR, CDR2 FQNEAQ (reference sequence). CDR3 region: CASSRWTGSKETQYF. In DNA form, the CDR3 reads TGTGCCAGCAGCAGATGGACAGGGTCCAAGGAGACCCAGTACTTC. The whole variable domain, remainder taken from reference TRBV7-9 and TRBJ2-5, is DTGVSQNPRHKITKRGQNVTFRCDPISEHNRLYWYRQTLGQGPEFLTYFQNEAQLEKSRLLSDRFSAERPKGSFSTLEIQRTEQGDSAMYLCASSRWTGSKETQYFGPGTRLLVL.

The rearrangement joins TRBV7-9 to TRBJ2-2; D might be TRBD2 (6 bases). In germline, CDR1 is SEHNR, CDR2 FQNEAQ (reference sequence). Trimming removed 4 bases from V and 7 bases from J, with 13 bases in between. The CDR3 covers 14 residues. Here the CDR3 DNA reads TGTGCCAGCAGCTCTCAGGGAGGCGGCGGGGAGCTGTTTTTT. It yields the protein CASSSQGGGGELFF.